Following are 29 T cell receptor beta chains from one sample sequenced in a study of T-cell memory formation after mild COVID-19. TCRdb ran MiXCR on the 5' RACE reads and lists one entry per CDR3 protein. The data show around 180,000 distinct CDR3 sequences, about a sixth seen once. Sequences were obtained from PBMCs or a T cell subset sorted from them (not recorded which). The receptor set was obtained from an adult woman who had mild COVID-19 (a few samples of this study predate the infection). Cell type and time point are not known.

This clonotype has only a few counts. J is TRBJ2-1 and V is TRBV12-3 or TRBV12-4; D is perhaps TRBD2 (7 bases). Trimming took 2 bases from V and 12 from J, leaving 11 bases between them. The CDR3 spans 12 residues. The CDR3 region has the DNA TGTGCCAGCAGTTTATTGGGGGGGCCGCAGTTCTTC. Residues: CASSLLGGPQFF.

CDR3 amino acids: CASSTSAEQYF. CDR3 coding DNA: TGTGCCAGCAGCACCTCGGCCGAGCAGTACTTC. The chain employs TRBV5-6 and TRBJ2-7; D gene unclear. The ends were cut back, 4 bases at V and 6 bases at J, with 8 bases in the middle. This CDR3 is 11 amino acids long. CDR1 is SGHDT and CDR2 is YYEEEE in the germline V gene. The full variable domain, completed using reference TRBV5-6 and TRBJ2-7, is DAGVTQSPTHLIKTRGQQVTLRCSPKSGHDTVSWYQQALGQGPQFIFQYYEEEERQRGNFPDRFSGHQFPNYSSELNVNALLLGDSALYLCASSTSAEQYFGPGTRLTVT.

This clonotype was seen more than once but under ten times. The chain carries TRBV7-9 and TRBJ1-5, with 7 bases lining up with TRBD1. The CDR3 has 19 residues. In germline, CDR1 is SEHNR, CDR2 FQNEAQ (reference sequence). Losses at the gene ends were 5 bases for V and 4 bases for J; bases not matched to a gene: 20. The CDR3: CASSPLPPLGQVSNQPQHF. In DNA form, the CDR3 reads TGTGCCAGCAGCCCCCTACCCCCCCTAGGACAGGTCTCAAATCAGCCCCAGCATTTT. The whole variable domain, remainder taken from reference TRBV7-9 and TRBJ1-5, is DTGVSQNPRHKITKRGQNVTFRCDPISEHNRLYWYRQTLGQGPEFLTYFQNEAQLEKSRLLSDRFSAERPKGSFSTLEIQRTEQGDSAMYLCASSPLPPLGQVSNQPQHFGDGTRLSIL.

This clonotype has a handful of counts. The rearrangement uses TRBV12-3 or TRBV12-4 and TRBJ1-4, with 8 bases fitting TRBD1. The V and J ends lost 5 bases and 2 bases, in that order; junction bases with no gene match: 1. The CDR3 totals 14 residues. The CDR3 loop is CASSRQGTNEKLFF. The CDR3 DNA sequence: TGTGCCAGCAGTCGACAGGGGACTAATGAAAAACTGTTTTTT.

J is TRBJ2-1 and V is TRBV12-3 or TRBV12-4; no clear D gene. V lost 3 bases and J lost 8, with 11 bases in between. The CDR3 contains 13 residues. The CDR3 loop reads CASSLETGYEQFF. CDR3 in DNA: TGTGCCAGCAGTTTGGAGACTGGCTATGAGCAGTTCTTC.

In this sample, this clonotype turned up many times. The V gene is TRBV7-6, the J gene TRBJ2-5; the D is unclear. This CDR3 region has 14 residues. CDR1 and CDR2 (germline): SGHVS, FNYEAQ. Trimming removed 4 bases from V and 0 bases from J, with 9 bases in between. The CDR3 spells CASSSGMYQETQYF. In nucleotides, the CDR3 is TGTGCCAGCAGCTCCGGAATGTACCAAGAGACCCAGTACTTC.

This clonotype was counted a few times. This chain links TRBV12-3 or TRBV12-4 with TRBJ2-1; 8 bases line up with TRBD2. The CDR3 totals 15 residues. J was trimmed by 0 bases and V by 6 bases; bases with no gene match: 4. CDR3 protein: CASRRGGSSYNEQFF. In DNA form, the CDR3 reads TGTGCCAGCAGACGCGGGGGGAGCTCCTACAATGAGCAGTTCTTC.

This clonotype was counted only a few times. The chain has TRBV4-1 and TRBJ1-3; 12 bases fit TRBD1. The J segment lost 0 bases and the V segment lost 4 bases, leaving 16 bases of the junction unmatched. CDR3 size: 21 residues. Germline lookup yields CDR1 MGHRA and CDR2 YSYEKL. The CDR3 sequence is CASSREPGQGASGASGNTIYF. DNA for the CDR3: TGCGCCAGCAGCCGTGAGCCGGGACAGGGGGCATCCGGGGCCTCTGGAAACACCATATATTTT.

The chain employs TRBV27 and TRBJ2-1, with TRBD1 as a possible D gene (7 bases). The CDR3 spans 14 residues. The V end lost 3 bases, the J end lost 4 bases, and 10 bases lay between the germline ends. The V gene's germline CDR1 is MNHEY and CDR2 SMNVEV (reference sequence). The DNA of the CDR3 is TGTGCCAGCAGTTTGGAGGGACAGTACAATGAGCAGTTCTTC. This sequence encodes CASSLEGQYNEQFF.

This chain joins TRBV5-1 and TRBJ1-1; D might be TRBD1 (5 bases). V lost 0 bases and J lost 1, with 10 bases in between. The CDR3 covers 15 residues. Germline loops: CDR1 SGHRS, CDR2 YFSETQ. CDR3 loop: CASSLGQGWNTEAFF. Written as DNA, the CDR3 is TGCGCCAGCAGCTTGGGTCAGGGTTGGAACACTGAAGCTTTCTTT. The whole variable domain, filled in from reference TRBV5-1 and TRBJ1-1, reads KAGVTQTPRYLIKTRGQQVTLSCSPISGHRSVSWYQQTPGQGLQFLFEYFSETQRNKGNFPGRFSGRQFSNSRSEMNVSTLELGDSALYLCASSLGQGWNTEAFFGQGTRLTVV.

V usage is TRBV19 and J usage is TRBJ2-7, with TRBD1 as a possible D gene (5 bases). Trimming took 5 bases from V and 2 from J, leaving 16 bases between them. The germline V gene encodes CDR1 LNHDA and CDR2 SQIVND (reference sequence). The CDR3 is 15 residues long. The CDR3 nucleotides are TGTGCCAGTAGTCTGGCTGGGGCCCAAGCCTACGAGCAGTACTTC. Its translation is CASSLAGAQAYEQYF.

J is TRBJ2-1 and V is TRBV3-1; D is possibly TRBD2 (6 bases). V shed 0 bases and J shed 0 bases, with 12 bases lying between them. This CDR3 spans 17 amino acids. Germline loops: CDR1 LGHDT, CDR2 YNNKEL (reference sequence). In DNA, the CDR3 is TGTGCCAGCAGCCAAGAGATTGGGCGGGGCTCCTACAATGAGCAGTTCTTC. Protein product: CASSQEIGRGSYNEQFF.

This clonotype was observed a handful of times. The chain links TRBV12-3 or TRBV12-4 to TRBJ1-3, with 8 bases identical to TRBD1. With V trimmed by 7 bases and J by 1 base, 6 bases remained unmatched. The CDR3 is made up of 15 amino acids. CDR3 protein: CASNRRQGSGNTIYF. For the CDR3, the DNA is TGTGCCAGCAACCGTCGACAGGGGTCTGGAAACACCATATATTTT.

A few counts support this clonotype. In DNA form, the CDR3 reads TGTGCCAGCTCACCCCGCAGGACAGGGAGAATCGGAAACACCATATATTTT. Translation: CASSPRRTGRIGNTIYF. The chain couples TRBV18 to TRBJ1-3; TRBD1 aligns across 8 bases. J was trimmed by 4 bases and V by 3 bases; bases with no gene match: 11. CDR3 length: 17 residues. Germline assignment: CDR1 KGHSH and CDR2 LQKENI.

This clonotype was observed a handful of times. The rearrangement links TRBV19 to TRBJ2-1; the D is unclear. The germline V and J ends were trimmed by 3 bases and 3 bases, with 6 bases remaining between them. Germline assignment: CDR1 LNHDA and CDR2 SQIVND (reference sequence). The CDR3 loop spans 13 amino acids. The CDR3 DNA reads as TGTGCCAGTAGTATCATGGTCTACAATGAGCAGTTCTTC. The encoded protein is CASSIMVYNEQFF.

The sample holds a few counts of this clonotype. This chain uses TRBV29-1 with TRBJ2-2, with D perhaps matching TRBD1 or TRBD2 (6 bases each). Germline V gene lookup returns CDR1 SQVTM and CDR2 ANQGSEA. There are 15 residues in the CDR3. V was cut by 6 bases and J by 3 bases, with 17 bases left in between. Here the CDR3 DNA reads TGCAGCGTCCGAGGGGGGACAAGGGACACCGGGGAGCTGTTTTTT. It yields the protein CSVRGGTRDTGELFF.

CDR3 coding DNA: TGTGCCAGCAGTTACGACAGGGAAGCTTTCTTT. Encoded protein: CASSYDREAFF. The chain combines TRBV6-2 or TRBV6-3 with TRBJ1-1, with a tentative D call TRBD1 (6 bases). The CDR3 contains 11 residues. V was shortened by 2 bases and J by 8 bases, with 6 bases between the two germline ends. Germline V gene lookup returns CDR1 MNHEY and CDR2 SVGEGT.

The chain joins TRBV27 to TRBJ2-6; 15 bases agree with TRBD2. Germline V lookup: CDR1 MNHEY, CDR2 SMNVEV (reference sequence). The CDR3 is made up of 22 amino acids. The ends lost 6 bases at V and 0 bases at J; junction bases unmatched: 15. Here the CDR3 DNA reads TGTGCCAGCAGGCAACTGGGACTAGCGGGGGGCCGTATCGGCTCTGGGGCCAACGTCCTGACTTTC. Encoded protein: CASRQLGLAGGRIGSGANVLTF.

There are a few counts of this clonotype. CDR3 amino acids: CSATPSVGRWEQYF. In DNA, the CDR3 is TGCAGTGCTACCCCTAGCGTCGGGAGGTGGGAGCAGTACTTC. The V call is TRBV20-1, the J call TRBJ2-7; 7 bases align to TRBD2. This CDR3 is 14 amino acids long. Germline trimming cut 4 bases from V and 7 bases from J; bases unmatched to any gene: 13. The V gene's germline CDR1 is DFQATT and CDR2 SNEGSKA (reference sequence).

The chain uses TRBV12-3 or TRBV12-4 and TRBJ2-2; D is perhaps TRBD2 (5 bases). The CDR3 is 16 residues long. V was trimmed by 4 bases and J by 15 bases, leaving 27 bases between them. CDR3 nucleotides: TGTGCCAGCAGTTCAGTGGGCCATATGAACACCGGGGAATTGTTTTTT. Translation: CASSSVGHMNTGELFF.

This clonotype was counted a few times. The rearrangement uses TRBV29-1 and TRBJ1-2, with D possibly TRBD1 on 6 matching bases. The CDR3 extends over 12 amino acids. Per the germline V gene, CDR1 is SQVTM and CDR2 is ANQGSEA. Trimming took off 3 bases at V and 6 bases at J, with 11 bases between the two ends. The CDR3 loop reads CSVEWGADGYTF. The CDR3 DNA is TGCAGCGTTGAGTGGGGGGCGGATGGCTACACCTTC.

V gene TRBV12-3 or TRBV12-4 combines with J gene TRBJ1-2; 7 bases are a match to TRBD1. The V segment lost 4 bases and the J segment 5 bases; nucleotides outside the gene matches: 4. This CDR3 is built from 13 residues. Written as DNA, the CDR3 is TGTGCCAGCAGTTCGTGGACAGGTTATGGCTACACCTTC. Translation: CASSSWTGYGYTF.

This clonotype was detected a few times. The CDR3 spells CASSLGGGAIDTQYF. The CDR3 DNA sequence: TGCGCCAGCAGCCTGGGCGGGGGGGCGATCGATACGCAGTATTTT. The chain has TRBV5-1 and TRBJ2-3; TRBD2 aligns across 9 bases. From germline, CDR1 is SGHRS and CDR2 YFSETQ. The CDR3 runs 15 residues. The V gene end was trimmed by 4 bases and the J gene end by 6 bases; junction bases not matched to a gene: 9.

This clonotype was detected only a few times. The rearrangement uses TRBV7-9 and TRBJ2-3; the match to TRBD2 covers 13 bases. The V and J ends lost 7 bases and 3 bases, in that order; junction bases with no gene match: 7. Germline values: CDR1 SEHNR, CDR2 FQNEAQ (reference sequence). This CDR3 is built from 16 residues. CDR3 amino acids: CASNPPGLAGTDTQYF. For the CDR3, the DNA is TGTGCCAGCAATCCACCGGGACTAGCGGGGACAGATACGCAGTATTTT.

This clonotype was found many times. This rearrangement joins TRBV7-9 to TRBJ1-4, with D hard to call. V was clipped by 3 bases and J by 8 bases, with 13 bases between them. The CDR3 spans 14 residues. CDR1 is SEHNR, CDR2 FQNEAQ, per germline (reference sequence). This CDR3 is CASSFYSLGEKLFF. CDR3 sequence (DNA): TGTGCCAGCAGCTTTTACAGCCTCGGGGAAAAACTGTTTTTT.

This clonotype has just a few counts. The rearrangement uses TRBV20-1 and TRBJ2-5; 7 bases line up with TRBD2. Germline trimming cut 5 bases from V and 4 bases from J; bases unmatched to any gene: 7. In germline, CDR1 is DFQATT, CDR2 SNEGSKA (reference sequence). The CDR3 sequence is 13 residues long. In DNA form, the CDR3 reads TGCAGTGCTGGTGTTAGCGGGCTAGAGACCCAGTACTTC. It yields the protein CSAGVSGLETQYF.

This chain links TRBV9 with TRBJ1-3; TRBD1 is a possible D gene (6 bases). The V gene's germline CDR1 is SGDLS and CDR2 YYNGEE. The V end lost 3 bases, the J end lost 0 bases, and 7 bases lay between the germline ends. The CDR3 runs 14 residues. The CDR3 protein is CASSEDSSGNTIYF. The CDR3 nucleotides are TGTGCCAGCAGCGAGGACAGCTCTGGAAACACCATATATTTT.

This chain's CDR3 is CASSFGGSLNEKLFF. The CDR3 region has the DNA TGTGCCAGCAGTTTTGGTGGGAGCCTTAATGAAAAACTGTTTTTT. The rearrangement links TRBV12-3 or TRBV12-4 to TRBJ1-4; D is undetermined. CDR3 length equals 15 residues. V lost 3 bases and J lost 4, with 12 bases in between.

CDR3 amino acids: CASSLDGTALYEQYF. CDR3 DNA sequence: TGCGCCAGCAGCTTGGATGGGACAGCATTATACGAGCAGTACTTC. V gene TRBV5-1 combines with J gene TRBJ2-7, with 7 positions matching TRBD1. The CDR3 contains 15 residues. The trim removed 0 bases at V and 4 bases at J, leaving 7 bases unmatched. Germline V lookup: CDR1 SGHRS, CDR2 YFSETQ. The full variable domain, completed using reference TRBV5-1 and TRBJ2-7, is KAGVTQTPRYLIKTRGQQVTLSCSPISGHRSVSWYQQTPGQGLQFLFEYFSETQRNKGNFPGRFSGRQFSNSRSEMNVSTLELGDSALYLCASSLDGTALYEQYFGPGTRLTVT.